Listed here are 17 T cell receptor beta chains from one sample, sequenced in a study of beta chain features in type 1 diabetes. Investigators reverse transcribed all isolated RNA, so they sequenced expressed TCRB transcripts. Sequencing was performed with immunoSEQ multiplex PCR; in TCRdb, only in-frame clones are kept and a portion is missing. Among over 100,000 clones listed, 30% to 50% were seen once. The material sequenced was stem cell memory CD4+ T cells from blood. These receptors were obtained from a woman aged 18-29 years in good health.

This rearrangement joins TRBV4-2 to TRBJ2-7; TRBD2 aligns across 8 bases. Trimming cost V 4 bases and J 3 bases; bases outside gene matches: 14. The germline gives CDR1 LGHNA, CDR2 YNFKEQ. The CDR3 covers 17 residues. CDR3 DNA: TGTGCCAGCAGCCCCGGGACTAGTGGTACAACCTACTACGAGCAGTACTTC. The encoded protein is CASSPGTSGTTYYEQYF.

This chain joins TRBV6-1 and TRBJ2-3; possibly TRBD2 for D (6 bases). The germline CDR1 and CDR2 sequences are MNHNS and SASEGT. V was clipped by 5 bases and J by 2 bases, with 14 bases between them. The CDR3 extends over 15 amino acids. Written as DNA, the CDR3 is TGTGCCAGCAGTTGGCGGGGCCGATCCACAGATACGCAGTATTTT. Protein: CASSWRGRSTDTQYF.

The V and J genes are TRBV2 and TRBJ2-3; the match to TRBD2 covers 14 bases. V lost 4 bases and J lost 3; bases outside the gene matches: 0. This CDR3 spans 15 amino acids. Germline loops: CDR1 SNHLY, CDR2 FYNNEI. The DNA of the CDR3 is TGTGCCAGCAGTGGGACTAGCGGGAGGACAGATACGCAGTATTTT. It specifies CASSGTSGRTDTQYF.

This clone has only a few counts. The CDR3 reads CASSQYRAEDEKLFF. DNA for the CDR3: TGTGCCAGCAGCCAGTACAGGGCCGAGGATGAAAAACTGTTTTTT. The chain couples TRBV4-2 to TRBJ1-4; D may be TRBD1 (6 bases). The V and J ends lost 3 bases and 6 bases respectively, with 14 bases between them. Looked up from germline, CDR1 is LGHNA and CDR2 is YNFKEQ. This CDR3 is 15 amino acids long.

This chain connects TRBV6-5 to TRBJ1-6; a weak D match, TRBD1 (5 bases). There are 16 residues in the CDR3. The V gene's germline CDR1 is MNHEY and CDR2 SVGAGI. The V end lost 0 bases, the J end lost 10 bases, and 16 bases lay between the germline ends. The DNA for the CDR3 is TGTGCCAGCAGTTACTCCCGCGTGGCAGGGCGGTCACCCCTCCACTTT. Translated, it gives CASSYSRVAGRSPLHF.

CDR3: CAWMWGGASARSTDTQYF. The CDR3 region has the DNA TGTGCCTGGATGTGGGGTGGGGCTAGCGCACGAAGCACAGATACGCAGTATTTT. The chain combines TRBV30 with TRBJ2-3, with a possible D match to TRBD2 (6 bases). CDR1 and CDR2 (germline): GTSNPN, SVGIG (reference sequence). CDR3 length: 18 amino acids. The V and J ends lost 4 bases and 0 bases respectively, with 23 bases between them.

The chain uses TRBV18 and TRBJ2-1; 8 positions agree with TRBD2. This CDR3 contains 16 residues. Germline lookup yields CDR1 KGHSH and CDR2 LQKENI. The J segment lost 4 bases and the V segment lost 2 bases, leaving 7 bases of the junction unmatched. CDR3 DNA sequence: TGTGCCAGCTCACCAGGTGGGACTAGAATTTACAATGAGCAGTTCTTC. The encoded protein is CASSPGGTRIYNEQFF.

This clone came up once. J is TRBJ2-7 and V is TRBV2; TRBD1 matches 7 bases. This CDR3 comprises 12 residues. CDR1 is SNHLY and CDR2 is FYNNEI in the germline V gene. The V segment lost 8 bases and the J segment 5 bases; nucleotides outside the gene matches: 6. This CDR3 reads CASGTDGDEQYF. The CDR3 region has the DNA TGTGCCAGCGGGACAGATGGAGACGAGCAGTACTTC.

This clone was recorded a few times. The chain is built from TRBV10-3 and TRBJ2-7, with D unresolved. V was clipped by 8 bases and J by 2 bases, with 10 bases between them. Germline V gene data show CDR1 as ENHRY and CDR2 as SYGVKD. CDR3 size: 12 residues. The CDR3 DNA reads as TGTGCCATCGGTGCAGATACCTACGAGCAGTACTTC. Its translation: CAIGADTYEQYF.

This clone was seen once. The rearrangement links TRBV27 to TRBJ2-3, with 10 bases identical to TRBD1. CDR3 size: 14 residues. The germline gives CDR1 MNHEY, CDR2 SMNVEV (reference sequence). V lost 7 bases, J lost 3 bases, and 4 bases stayed unmatched. The CDR3 region is CASTPGQGTDTQYF. The DNA of the CDR3 is TGTGCCAGCACCCCGGGACAGGGGACAGATACGCAGTATTTT.

This clone has a handful of counts. This rearrangement joins TRBV5-4 to TRBJ2-3; a possible D gene is TRBD1 (5 bases). Trimming pared 4 bases from V and 4 bases from J, leaving 10 bases between. Germline V gene data show CDR1 as SGHNT and CDR2 as YYREEE (reference sequence). The CDR3 sequence is 13 residues long. The CDR3 sequence: CASSHPGPDTQYF. The DNA of the CDR3 is TGTGCCAGCAGCCACCCAGGGCCAGATACGCAGTATTTT.

This chain joins TRBV5-1 and TRBJ1-5; tentative D call: TRBD1 (5 bases). V lost 0 bases to trimming and J lost 4 bases, with 14 bases between them. Germline CDR1 is SGHRS and CDR2 is YFSETQ. The CDR3 has 16 residues. The CDR3 is CASSLAGNNGNQPQHF. DNA of the CDR3: TGCGCCAGCAGCTTGGCAGGGAATAATGGGAATCAGCCCCAGCATTTT. The entire variable domain, with the rest obtained from reference TRBV5-1 and TRBJ1-5, is as follows: KAGVTQTPRYLIKTRGQQVTLSCSPISGHRSVSWYQQTPGQGLQFLFEYFSETQRNKGNFPGRFSGRQFSNSRSEMNVSTLELGDSALYLCASSLAGNNGNQPQHFGDGTRLSIL.

The V call is TRBV9, the J call TRBJ2-2, with a tentative D call TRBD1 (6 bases). Germline V gives CDR1 SGDLS, CDR2 YYNGEE. Trimming removed 0 bases at V and 4 bases at J, with 10 bases between. This CDR3 has 15 residues. CDR3 nucleotides: TGTGCCAGCAGCGTAGGGTCCAGGGGCACCGGGGAGCTGTTTTTT. Translated, it gives CASSVGSRGTGELFF.

The V and J genes are TRBV7-9 and TRBJ2-5; TRBD1 aligns across 9 bases. Germline V gives CDR1 SEHNR, CDR2 FQNEAQ (reference sequence). V lost 5 bases and J lost 4; bases outside the gene matches: 11. The CDR3 has 16 amino acids. The CDR3 reads CASSHAPGQGAETQYF. The CDR3 DNA reads TGTGCCAGCAGCCATGCCCCGGGACAGGGTGCAGAGACCCAGTACTTC. The complete variable domain, with remaining parts taken from reference TRBV7-9 and TRBJ2-5, reads DTGVSQNPRHKITKRGQNVTFRCDPISEHNRLYWYRQTLGQGPEFLTYFQNEAQLEKSRLLSDRFSAERPKGSFSTLEIQRTEQGDSAMYLCASSHAPGQGAETQYFGPGTRLLVL.

This clone has a handful of counts. The V gene is TRBV7-9, the J gene TRBJ2-3, with TRBD1 identical over 8 bases. The CDR3 runs 16 residues. The ends lost 2 bases at V and 2 bases at J; junction bases unmatched: 6. Germline assignment: CDR1 SEHNR and CDR2 FQNEAQ (reference sequence). DNA for the CDR3: TGTGCCAGCAGCTTATATGGGACAGGCTTCACAGATACGCAGTATTTT. This encodes CASSLYGTGFTDTQYF.

This clone was detected only a few times. The chain joins TRBV28 to TRBJ2-1; 13 bases are shared with TRBD2. With 10 bases clipped from V and 3 bases from J, the junction kept 6 bases outside the gene matches. The length of the CDR3 is 15 residues. Looked up from germline, CDR1 is MDHEN and CDR2 is SYDVKM. The CDR3 DNA reads TGTGCCACCCAGACTAGCGGGAGGTACTACAATGAGCAGTTCTTC. This translates into CATQTSGRYYNEQFF.

J is TRBJ2-1 and V is TRBV18; 12 bases line up with TRBD2. This CDR3 comprises 21 residues. Unmatched junction bases numbered 16, after V lost 2 bases and J lost 2 bases. Per the germline V gene, CDR1 is KGHSH and CDR2 is LQKENI. The CDR3 is CASSPNLLAGGPPRAYNEQFF. In nucleotides, the CDR3 is TGTGCCAGCTCACCAAATCTCCTAGCGGGAGGGCCCCCCAGGGCCTACAATGAGCAGTTCTTC.